These T cell receptor beta chains were read from a single sample in a study of blood T cell repertoires in COVID-19. Using immunoSEQ multiplex PCR, the repertoire was profiled, and TCRdb retains in-frame clones only, with some absent. The profile covers around 290,000 clones, with approximately 86% appearing a single time and 13% taken by the ten largest. Sample: peripheral blood. These receptors all stem from a woman aged 65 to 85 with COVID-19, enrolled during active disease. CDR3s include the opening cysteine and the closing phenylalanine or tryptophan. Fields, in order: V gene, clone size, J gene, D gene, CDR3 length, CDR3 DNA, CDR3 protein. The D gene is left open where the match is weak. Only some rows state a clone size, as once, few, many or a class for expanded clones.

TRBV5-6	NA	TRBJ2-7	NA	17	TGTGCCAGCAGCCTACGGACTGGGAAGGGCCTTACGTACGAGCAGTACTTC	CASSLRTGKGLTYEQYF
TRBV18	NA	TRBJ2-7	TRBD1	15	TGTGCCAGCTCACCAAGTAGACAGGGGGACTACGAGCAGTACTTC	CASSPSRQGDYEQYF
TRBV5-8	NA	TRBJ2-3	TRBD2	16	TGTGCCAGCAGCTTGGGAGGACTAGCTTGGGCAGATACGCAGTATTTT	CASSLGGLAWADTQYF
TRBV5-6	NA	TRBJ1-5	NA	15	TGTGCCAGCAGCTTGGACGAGGCCTTAAATCAGCCCCAGCATTTT	CASSLDEALNQPQHF
TRBV19	once	TRBJ2-3	TRBD1	17	TGTGCCAGTAGTGTTCGAACCGGGACAGACTTCACAGATACGCAGTATTTT	CASSVRTGTDFTDTQYF
TRBV30	NA	TRBJ2-7	TRBD2	14	TGTGCCTGGAGTGGAAGCGGGGGGGCCTACGAGCAGTACTTC	CAWSGSGGAYEQYF
TRBV13	NA	TRBJ2-2	TRBD1	17	TGTGCCAGCAGCTTAGGGGCCGGACAGGGATTGACCGGGGAGCTGTTTTTT	CASSLGAGQGLTGELFF
TRBV10-2	NA	TRBJ2-1	TRBD1	13	TGCGCCAGCATGGGGACAGGGCGGAATGAGCAGTTCTTC	CASMGTGRNEQFF
TRBV27	once	TRBJ1-2	NA	16	TGTGCCAGCAGTTTAGCGGCCGGGGAGGTTAACTATGGCTACACCTTC	CASSLAAGEVNYGYTF
TRBV12-3/TRBV12-4	once	TRBJ1-1	NA	13	TGTGCCAGCAGTTACATCATGAACACTGAAGCTTTCTTT	CASSYIMNTEAFF
TRBV24-1	NA	TRBJ2-7	NA	14	TGTGCCACCAGTGACCCGACTAGAACCTACGAGCAGTACTTC	CATSDPTRTYEQYF
TRBV5-6	NA	TRBJ1-2	TRBD1	15	TGTGCCAGCAGCCGATCGCAGGGGGCATTCTATGGCTACACCTTC	CASSRSQGAFYGYTF
TRBV19	NA	TRBJ1-5	NA	15	TGTGCCAGTAGTATTGAAGGGGGTGAGTTTGTTCCCCAGCATTTT	CASSIEGGEFVPQHF
TRBV19	medium-sized	TRBJ1-1	NA	16	TGTGCCAGTAGTATAGATCAGGCGGGGGCGCGAGGTGAAGCTTTCTTT	CASSIDQAGARGEAFF
TRBV30	few	TRBJ1-5	NA	13	TGTGCCTGGAGCCGGTCTAGCAATCAGCCCCAGCATTTT	CAWSRSSNQPQHF
TRBV4-3	NA	TRBJ1-5	NA	13	TGCGCCAGCAGCCAAGATAGTTTAGGGGCCCAGCATTTT	CASSQDSLGAQHF
TRBV5-6	NA	TRBJ2-7	TRBD1	14	TGTGCCAGCAGCTCGCAACAGGGGGCCTACGAGCAGTACTTC	CASSSQQGAYEQYF
TRBV6-5	NA	TRBJ2-1	NA	14	TGTGCCAGCAGTTACTCGAATCCTAACAATGAGCAGTTCTTC	CASSYSNPNNEQFF
TRBV12-3/TRBV12-4	NA	TRBJ1-3	NA	11	TGTGCCAGCAGCCCTAGAAACACCATATATTTT	CASSPRNTIYF
TRBV5-1	NA	TRBJ2-7	TRBD1	14	TGCGCCAGCAGCTTGGGGACAGGGCCCTACGAGCAGTACTTC	CASSLGTGPYEQYF
TRBV27	NA	TRBJ1-2	TRBD1	15	TGTGCCAGCAGTTTCGGTCGACAGGGGTACTATGGCTACACCTTC	CASSFGRQGYYGYTF
TRBV15	NA	TRBJ2-7	NA	13	TGTGCCACCAGCAGCTCTATTGGCTACGAGCAGTACTTC	CATSSSIGYEQYF
TRBV30	NA	TRBJ1-2	NA	11	TGTGCCCAACAGATTTTCTATGGCTACACCTTC	CAQQIFYGYTF
TRBV19	NA	TRBJ1-2	NA	15	TGTGCCAGTAGTATAGAATCCGGGAAGACGGGCGGCTACACCTTC	CASSIESGKTGGYTF
TRBV6-6	NA	TRBJ1-2	NA	13	TGTGCCAGCAGTTACGCAGGGTTCGGGGGCTACACCTTC	CASSYAGFGGYTF
TRBV18	NA	TRBJ2-7	TRBD1	12	TGTGCCAGCTCGGGACAGGTGGGCGAGCAGTACTTC	CASSGQVGEQYF
TRBV6-5	NA	TRBJ2-7	NA	12	TGTGCCAGCAGTTCCGCGAGGTACGAGCAGTACTTC	CASSSARYEQYF
TRBV4-1	NA	TRBJ2-2	TRBD1	15	TGCGCCAGCAGCCAAGATGCAGGGGGCTCCGGGGAGCTGTTTTTT	CASSQDAGGSGELFF
TRBV10-2	NA	TRBJ1-3	NA	15	TGCGCCAGCTCGGGGGGCTTATACGAAGGAAACACCATATATTTT	CASSGGLYEGNTIYF
TRBV24-1	NA	TRBJ2-1	NA	16	TGTGCCACCAGTGATTTGATTGCAGGGTCATACAATGAGCAGTTCTTC	CATSDLIAGSYNEQFF
TRBV3-1/TRBV3-2	NA	TRBJ1-5	TRBD1	16	TGTGCCAGCAGCCAAACCAGACAGGGGGCTTATCAGCCCCAGCATTTT	CASSQTRQGAYQPQHF
TRBV5-5	NA	TRBJ2-1	NA	15	TGTGCCAGCAGCTTGCGGGCAGGGGCCTACAATGAGCAGTTCTTC	CASSLRAGAYNEQFF
TRBV3-1/TRBV3-2	NA	TRBJ2-1	NA	13	TGTGCCAGCAGCCAAGTAGTAGGAGGTGAGCAGTTCTTC	CASSQVVGGEQFF
TRBV24-1	NA	TRBJ2-5	TRBD1	15	TGTGCCACCAGTGATGGGGGACAGGGGATAGAGACCCAGTACTTC	CATSDGGQGIETQYF
TRBV5-1	NA	TRBJ1-3	NA	14	TGCGCCAGCAGCTTGGAGGGGTTCGGAAACACCATATATTTT	CASSLEGFGNTIYF
TRBV19	NA	TRBJ1-2	TRBD1	14	TGTGCCAGTAGTTCACCGACAGGGATCTATGGCTACACCTTC	CASSSPTGIYGYTF
TRBV6-5	NA	TRBJ2-3	TRBD1	12	TGTGCCAGCAGTTCGACAGGGGGGACGCAGTATTTT	CASSSTGGTQYF
TRBV27	NA	TRBJ1-6	NA	16	TGTGCCAGCAGTTTATCGGCGGGGGCCCTGAATTCACCCCTCCACTTT	CASSLSAGALNSPLHF
TRBV5-4	NA	TRBJ2-2	TRBD1	18	TGTGCCAGCAGTCCAAAGACCGCAGGGGGCGCGTACACCGGGGAGCTGTTTTTT	CASSPKTAGGAYTGELFF
TRBV19	once	TRBJ1-1	NA	13	TGTGCCAGTAGTAGGGCAGGGGTAACTGAAGCTTTCTTT	CASSRAGVTEAFF
TRBV19	NA	TRBJ1-2	TRBD1	14	TGTGCCAGCTCTTCGACAGGGACTAACTATGGCTACACCTTC	CASSSTGTNYGYTF
TRBV9	NA	TRBJ2-7	TRBD1	14	TGTGCCAGCAGCGCTGCGGACAGGGCGGGAGAGCAGTACTTC	CASSAADRAGEQYF
TRBV10-1	NA	TRBJ2-1	NA	17	TGCGCCAGCAGTGAGTCCATTATCACAGGGTCCTACAATGAGCAGTTCTTC	CASSESIITGSYNEQFF
TRBV3-1/TRBV3-2	NA	TRBJ2-7	TRBD2	16	TGTGCCAGCAGCCCGATTGGGACTAGCGGGGGCTACGAGCAGTACTTC	CASSPIGTSGGYEQYF
TRBV25-1	NA	TRBJ1-6	NA	16	TGTGCCAGCCCCACAGGGATACGGTCCTATAATTCACCCCTCCACTTT	CASPTGIRSYNSPLHF
TRBV5-1	NA	TRBJ2-1	TRBD1	15	TGCGCCAGCAGCTTTGACAGGGGGGACCGGGATGAGCAGTTCTTC	CASSFDRGDRDEQFF
TRBV9	NA	TRBJ1-4	NA	14	TGTGCCAGCAGCGTACCTGCAACTAATGAAAAACTGTTTTTT	CASSVPATNEKLFF
TRBV6-1	NA	TRBJ2-7	TRBD1	16	TGTGCCAGCAGTGAAGAACCGGGACAGGGGCGCTACGAGCAGTACTTC	CASSEEPGQGRYEQYF
TRBV5-8	NA	TRBJ1-1	TRBD1	15	TGTGCCAGCAGCTCCCACTACAGGGGGGACACTGAAGCTTTCTTT	CASSSHYRGDTEAFF
TRBV28	NA	TRBJ1-5	NA	14	TGTGCCAGCAGTCACAGGGTTAGCAATCAGCCCCAGCATTTT	CASSHRVSNQPQHF
TRBV2	NA	TRBJ1-1	NA	13	TGTGCCAGCAGTCGAGGGTTGGACACTGAAGCTTTCTTT	CASSRGLDTEAFF